The source of this T cell receptor (beta chain) is a study of cytomegalovirus exposure and HLA in healthy donors. Losses at the gene ends were 3 bases for V and 12 bases for J; bases not matched to a gene: 2. The CDR3 is 12 amino acids. The germline V gene has CDR1 ENHRY and CDR2 SYGVKD. PCR employed 60 Vbeta and 13 Jbeta primers. Assay used: immunoSEQ multiplex PCR; TCRdb lists only in-frame clones, some missing. Of under 200,000 clones listed, about 80% were seen once; the top ten hold 2.1%. Sequencing was carried out using PBMCs. This chain joins TRBV10-3 and TRBJ2-1; 10 nucleotides align to TRBD2. The sequence was obtained from a woman aged 18-29 years in good health and CMV-seropositive. CDR3 sequence: CAISDTSGVQFF. The DNA of the CDR3 is TGTGCCATCAGTGATACTAGCGGGGTGCAGTTCTTC.